These 2 T cell receptor beta chains came from one sample sequenced in a study of shared T cell receptors in the human thymus. The repertoire was sequenced with immunoSEQ multiplex PCR; TCRdb's copy has only in-frame clones and lacks some. The sample holds more than 550,000 clones, 80% to 90% seen once. These data were likewise used in another study, on human thymus T cells.

Sequencing input: thymocytes. The receptors were gathered from a girl less than two years old with a congenital heart defect.

The CDR3 loop reads CAFSDSQNTEAFF. In DNA form, the CDR3 reads TGTGCCTTCAGCGACTCGCAGAACACTGAAGCTTTCTTT. The rearrangement uses TRBV30 and TRBJ1-1; D is unclear. The CDR3 totals 13 residues. CDR1 and CDR2 from the germline V gene are GTSNPN and SVGIG (reference sequence). V lost 7 bases and J lost 1, with 13 bases in between.

This rearrangement joins TRBV9 to TRBJ2-3; 8 bases line up with TRBD2. This CDR3 spans 15 amino acids. J gave up 4 bases and V 3 bases, and 7 bases lay outside the gene matches. The germline CDR1 and CDR2 sequences are SGDLS and YYNGEE. The CDR3 DNA reads as TGTGCCAGCAGCGGAGGACTAGCAGGGGCAGATACGCAGTATTTT. Residues: CASSGGLAGADTQYF.